This T cell receptor beta chain was recorded in a study of T-cell reconstitution after alpha-beta-depleted transplantation in children. Notes on the study in general: The origin of alpha-beta T cells about two months after transplant was reportedly several hundred expanded graft clones. From newly produced T cells came most of the T-cell counts and diversity one year after transplant.

The CDR3 has 16 residues. Germline V gives CDR1 SGHAT, CDR2 FQNNGV. V lost 4 bases and J lost 3, with 19 bases in between. Preparation of the TCRbeta library used unique molecular identifiers. TCRdb reprocessed the PCR reads with MiXCR, giving one entry per CDR3 protein. The sample holds about 300,000 distinct CDR3 sequences, about 9.4% seen once. In the case of this clonotype: Its antigen is unidentified.

The chain combines TRBV11-2 with TRBJ2-7; D possibly corresponds to TRBD2 (6 bases). The source of this sequence is a boy younger than two with acute myeloid leukemia, due to receive a stem cell transplant. Sample: PBMCs, taken before TCRalphabeta/CD19-depleted stem cell transplant. For the CDR3, the DNA is TGTGCCAGCAGCTCCCAGGTGCGGGGCCTGTTCTACGAGCAGTACTTC. Its protein is CASSSQVRGLFYEQYF.